This T cell receptor beta chain is drawn from a study of cytomegalovirus exposure and HLA in healthy donors (dated by TCRdb to about 2017). Regarding the study in general: In an earlier analysis of under 600 of the donors, 276 Gb of sequence data and 100 million or so unique TCR beta sequences from about 179 million T cells were reported. An early release covering roughly 640 HLA-typed donors comprised about 320 gigabases of sequencing data and roughly 86 million unique TCR sequences. Among the approximately 400 genotyped donors, around 81% belonged to the genetic ancestry cluster associated with self-reported Caucasian donors. The aim of the study was to test whether cataloging public T cell receptors could identify signatures of past pathogen exposure. The study profiled the T cell repertoires of more than 500 subjects by immunosequencing and related them to cytomegalovirus serostatus. In addition to the first cohort of 666 subjects, a separate validation cohort of 120 different subjects was used. The study combined high-throughput TCR immunosequencing, statistical association of individual TCRs with disease status, and machine learning to predict cytomegalovirus infection status. A later analysis re-analyzed previously published TCR beta repertoires from 550 to 700 donors and added high-resolution HLA genotyping to study TCR occurrence patterns. Rather than drawing on any new phenotypic data, the later analysis identified candidate immune exposures from TCR beta sequences and the way those sequences occurred across donors. An earlier analysis of fewer than 750 of the donors used high-throughput TCR beta sequencing to judge whether each TCR beta V gene segment behaved as functional or pseudogenic. Donor age, sex, ethnicity and CMV serostatus were compiled alongside the repertoire data. A later genetic analysis took genome-wide SNP genotypes for about three fifths of the 666 donors and used that subset as a discovery cohort. Every discovery cohort repertoire had been produced on one sequencing platform. Class I and class II HLA loci were covered by the typing at four-digit resolution. Typing coverage varied by locus: roughly 629-640 donors for A, B, C, DRB1 and DQB1; approximately 560 for DQA1; approximately 570 for DPA1; roughly 450 for DPB1. Four to six DR-DQ haplotypes were handled as single units for association and clustering, since linkage in the cohort was strong. Among a few hundred genotyped donors of the cohort, an average of around 240,000 unique TCR beta nucleotide sequences were sequenced per donor, roughly 18% of them non-productive.

Receptors were amplified or captured by the immunoSEQ multiplex PCR assay. For the multiplex PCR, a mixture combining 60 forward primers for TCR Vbeta segments and 13 reverse primers for TCR Jbeta segments was used. Amplification of the CDR3 region of rearranged TCR beta genes was performed with a multiplex PCR assay on genomic DNA. The Illumina HiSeq System was used to sequence the amplified TCR beta libraries as 87-base-pair reads. From the authors' description of their analysis: Across the 640 or so repertoires, a later analysis counted 75 million to 90 million unique TCR beta chains, around 11 million of which were shared by at least two donors. To remove PCR and sequencing errors, raw reads were error-corrected and collapsed into unique sequences using a nearest-neighbor algorithm that merged closely related sequences. V, D and J gene segments were assigned by aligning CDR3 sequences to IMGT reference sequences. For a sequence to be retained, a match of at least six nucleotides was required to both a V gene segment and a J gene segment. A rearrangement was called productive if the CDR3 had no stop codons and remained in frame with V and J, and every other rearrangement was called non-productive. CDR3 was defined by IMGT convention, running from the second conserved V-encoded cysteine to the conserved J-encoded phenylalanine. The earlier analysis of 587 of the donors excluded any sequence lacking an unambiguous match to a single V gene segment. An earlier analysis of under 750 of the donors called V segments functional above 56.7% productive rearrangements and segregating when the between-donor standard deviation exceeded 5%. To diagnose cytomegalovirus status from the catalog of TCR beta chain sequences, a statistical classification framework was built. V and J gene assignment, in a later analysis, came from comparing TCR nucleotide sequences with IMGT/GENE-DB human TR gene sequences. A later analysis assigned CDR3 sequences and most-parsimonious VDJ recombination scenarios with the TCRdist pipeline. In a later analysis, each TCR beta chain was defined by its CDR3 amino acid sequence together with its V-gene family, and reads lacking a unique V-gene family were excluded. To address suspected cross-contamination and a sequencing artifact, a later analysis removed roughly 640 highly shared, low-generation-probability nucleotide sequences. A later analysis calculated a clonal expansion index for each public chain from normalized within-repertoire ranks of inferred template counts. In a later analysis, generation probabilities were computed with a VDJ recombination model fitted to out-of-frame rearrangements, and the resulting probabilities were checked against IGoR. In a later analysis, TCR-TCR, TCR-HLA and TCR-CMV co-occurrence was scored with hypergeometric tests, and a repertoire-size bias correction was applied to TCR pairs. False discovery rates were estimated in a later analysis by permuting HLA or CMV assignments 20 times. In a later analysis, co-occurring TCRs were grouped using DBSCAN, with TCRdist sequence similarity added in when clustering inside HLA-allele-positive subsets. Repertoires with fewer than 30,000 or more than 120,000 public chains, plus five repertoires with anomalous nucleotide sharing, were excluded from co-occurrence clustering. TCRdb carries this immuneACCESS record with in-frame sequences only. Its versions omit some clonotypes, under half of them owing to an unresolved V gene in the studies checked, with the rest unexplained. V and J calls and clone size are those listed in that table; D and trimming were worked out from the DNA. The table for this sample lists about 61,000 clones; 89% of them were counted only once. The ten largest clones take up more than 1.3% of the sample.

The cohort comprised around 690 healthy bone marrow donors. At the time of sampling, all cohort members were nominally healthy, though unrecorded immune exposures were likely present. The donor was CMV seropositive and belonged to the group of around 300 seropositive cohort members. Each donor provided a peripheral blood sample, and peripheral blood mononuclear cells were used for TCR beta sequencing. The Qiagen DNeasy Blood Extraction Kit was used to extract genomic DNA from the blood cell samples. The CDR3 goes from the cysteine to the phenylalanine over 14 residues. Just the 42-base CDR3 DNA is kept, in frame starting at base 1. As encoded in the germline V gene (reference sequence), CDR1 is SSHAT while CDR2 is FNYEAQ. This clone has a single count. Its antigen is currently not known. A read error may produce the germline difference seen at one junction end. The research as a whole found: The sequencing pipeline was judged likely to have produced a cluster of highly shared sequence variants as a technical artifact. The cohort was sequenced for TCR beta chains only, and without alpha or paired-chain data the features that could be detected were limited. A later genetic analysis reported fewer N-insertions in productive TCRs among donors in an Asian-associated ancestry cluster than the roughly 690-donor mean. In vitro tests confirmed that three of the cytomegalovirus-associated TCR beta chains recognize cytomegalovirus antigens. A further reported finding was that TCR beta sequences accurately predicted the HLA-A and HLA-B alleles for most subjects in the first cohort. Because HLA typing was missing for some donors at each locus, association tests included only the typed subset. Compared with equally common non-associated chains, HLA-associated TCR beta chains in a later analysis were more clonally expanded and had lower generation probabilities. The earlier analysis of approximately 560 of the donors excluded roughly 17 rarely observed V segments, including chromosome 9 orphons, because counts were too low. In a later analysis, TCR association rates were found to vary across HLA loci, with the most associated TCRs seen for DRB1 alleles and the fewest for HLA-C alleles. A later analysis associated approximately 17,000 TCR beta sequences with specific HLA alleles at a false discovery rate of 0.05. The only immune exposure information available for the cohort was CMV serostatus. Most TCR sequences were seen in very few donors, while some public TCRs were found in many individuals. An association between a missense DCLRE1C variant and V-gene and J-gene trimming of TCR beta chains was found in a later genetic analysis and replicated in an independent cohort. When HLA alleles, especially DR and DQ, strongly co-occurred, TCR associations were difficult to assign to individual alleles. In an earlier analysis of a few hundred of the donors, most TCR beta V segments were observed in productive rearrangements about 87% or about 30% of the time, broadly matching IMGT annotations. Linkage disequilibrium might explain the correlated functional status among segregating V segments, but an unknown experimental factor could not be ruled out. Presence/absence analyses assumed roughly uniform sequencing depth across donors, an assumption that may not hold. The authors suggested that the approach could potentially be generalized to other disease states and immunological phenotypes. In a later analysis, several top co-occurrence clusters were reported to appear linked to parvovirus B19, influenza, CMV and Epstein-Barr virus. Most CMV-associated TCR beta chains appeared to be HLA-restricted in a later analysis, and the HLA associations seemed to be driven largely by CMV exposure. Some IMGT-functional V segments, including TRBV6-2 and TRBV6-3, could not be told apart with the 87-base-pair reads, so those segments were excluded. In both the original and validation cohorts, the classifier was reported to diagnose cytomegalovirus status with high specificity and sensitivity. In the study, 150 to 200 TCR beta chains were listed as associated with cytomegalovirus.

The sequence was obtained from a man under 40 in good health and CMV-seropositive. The chain is encoded by TRBV7-7 joined to TRBJ2-2; possibly the D gene is TRBD1, per 5 matching bases. The sequencing sample was made of PBMCs. The CDR3 protein sequence reads: CASSSTANTGELFF. In nucleotides, the sequence is TGTGCTAGCAGCTCGACAGCTAACACCGGGGAGCTGTTTTTT.